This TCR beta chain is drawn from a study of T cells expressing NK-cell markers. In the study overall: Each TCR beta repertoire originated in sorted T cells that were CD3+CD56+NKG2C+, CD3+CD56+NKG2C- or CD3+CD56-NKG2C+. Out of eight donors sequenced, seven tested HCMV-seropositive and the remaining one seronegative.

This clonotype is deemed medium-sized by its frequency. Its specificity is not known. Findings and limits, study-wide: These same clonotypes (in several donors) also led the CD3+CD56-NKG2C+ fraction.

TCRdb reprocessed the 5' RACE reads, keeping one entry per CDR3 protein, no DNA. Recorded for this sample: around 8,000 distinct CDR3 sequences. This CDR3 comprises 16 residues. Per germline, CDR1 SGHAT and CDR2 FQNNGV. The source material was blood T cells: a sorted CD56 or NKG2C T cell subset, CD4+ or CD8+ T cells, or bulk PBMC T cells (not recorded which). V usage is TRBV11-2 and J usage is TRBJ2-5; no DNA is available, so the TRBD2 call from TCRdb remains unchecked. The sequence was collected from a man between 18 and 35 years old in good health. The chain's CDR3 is CASRDPFLAHQETQYF.